This TCR beta chain was recorded in a study of blood T cell repertoires in COVID-19. The age range of participants was 18 to 89 years, with residence in approximately 25 US areas. In the authors' workflow: The authors estimated nucleated cell counts from reference gene primer amplification. The data were produced by immunoSEQ multiplex PCR, yet TCRdb's version contains in-frame clones alone and is incomplete. The D gene and trimming were derived from the DNA, and the V and J assignments and clone size from that table. The sample yields approximately 160,000 clones, roughly 90% seen once. This clone was counted ten times or more. The CDR3 extends over 17 amino acids. The germline gives CDR1 LNHNV, CDR2 YYDKDF (reference sequence). V was cut by 0 bases and J by 2 bases, with 17 bases left in between.

The chain recombines TRBV15 with TRBJ2-7; TRBD2 is a possible D gene (5 bases). The TCR originated in a woman in her forties or fifties who had recovered from COVID-19. The sequenced sample was PBMCs or T cells enriched from blood (not recorded which). CDR3 coding DNA: TGTGCCACCAGCAGAGATAATAGGCTAGCTCCCACCTACGAGCAGTACTTC. It is translated as CATSRDNRLAPTYEQYF.